This TCR beta chain was identified during a study of blood T cell repertoires in COVID-19. Across the study: Acute-phase and convalescent COVID-19 samples originated in the United States, Italy and Spain.

Clones were read by immunoSEQ multiplex PCR, and TCRdb kept only the in-frame ones, dropping some. Here the sample spans roughly 230,000 clones, about 80% being singletons. A remark on this clone: Other nucleotide sequences from this sample produce the same CDR3.

The germline CDR1 and CDR2 sequences are SGHRS and YFSETQ. The CDR3 extends over 16 amino acids. With 3 bases clipped from V and 2 bases from J, the junction kept 2 bases outside the gene matches. The sample comprised peripheral blood. The TCR was taken from a woman between 50 and 59 years old with acute or convalescent COVID-19. The chain links TRBV5-1 to TRBJ2-2, with 12 bases lining up with TRBD2. CDR3 residues: CASSSLAGGNTGELFF. CDR3 nucleotides: TGCGCCAGCAGCTCACTAGCGGGGGGTAACACCGGGGAGCTGTTTTTT.